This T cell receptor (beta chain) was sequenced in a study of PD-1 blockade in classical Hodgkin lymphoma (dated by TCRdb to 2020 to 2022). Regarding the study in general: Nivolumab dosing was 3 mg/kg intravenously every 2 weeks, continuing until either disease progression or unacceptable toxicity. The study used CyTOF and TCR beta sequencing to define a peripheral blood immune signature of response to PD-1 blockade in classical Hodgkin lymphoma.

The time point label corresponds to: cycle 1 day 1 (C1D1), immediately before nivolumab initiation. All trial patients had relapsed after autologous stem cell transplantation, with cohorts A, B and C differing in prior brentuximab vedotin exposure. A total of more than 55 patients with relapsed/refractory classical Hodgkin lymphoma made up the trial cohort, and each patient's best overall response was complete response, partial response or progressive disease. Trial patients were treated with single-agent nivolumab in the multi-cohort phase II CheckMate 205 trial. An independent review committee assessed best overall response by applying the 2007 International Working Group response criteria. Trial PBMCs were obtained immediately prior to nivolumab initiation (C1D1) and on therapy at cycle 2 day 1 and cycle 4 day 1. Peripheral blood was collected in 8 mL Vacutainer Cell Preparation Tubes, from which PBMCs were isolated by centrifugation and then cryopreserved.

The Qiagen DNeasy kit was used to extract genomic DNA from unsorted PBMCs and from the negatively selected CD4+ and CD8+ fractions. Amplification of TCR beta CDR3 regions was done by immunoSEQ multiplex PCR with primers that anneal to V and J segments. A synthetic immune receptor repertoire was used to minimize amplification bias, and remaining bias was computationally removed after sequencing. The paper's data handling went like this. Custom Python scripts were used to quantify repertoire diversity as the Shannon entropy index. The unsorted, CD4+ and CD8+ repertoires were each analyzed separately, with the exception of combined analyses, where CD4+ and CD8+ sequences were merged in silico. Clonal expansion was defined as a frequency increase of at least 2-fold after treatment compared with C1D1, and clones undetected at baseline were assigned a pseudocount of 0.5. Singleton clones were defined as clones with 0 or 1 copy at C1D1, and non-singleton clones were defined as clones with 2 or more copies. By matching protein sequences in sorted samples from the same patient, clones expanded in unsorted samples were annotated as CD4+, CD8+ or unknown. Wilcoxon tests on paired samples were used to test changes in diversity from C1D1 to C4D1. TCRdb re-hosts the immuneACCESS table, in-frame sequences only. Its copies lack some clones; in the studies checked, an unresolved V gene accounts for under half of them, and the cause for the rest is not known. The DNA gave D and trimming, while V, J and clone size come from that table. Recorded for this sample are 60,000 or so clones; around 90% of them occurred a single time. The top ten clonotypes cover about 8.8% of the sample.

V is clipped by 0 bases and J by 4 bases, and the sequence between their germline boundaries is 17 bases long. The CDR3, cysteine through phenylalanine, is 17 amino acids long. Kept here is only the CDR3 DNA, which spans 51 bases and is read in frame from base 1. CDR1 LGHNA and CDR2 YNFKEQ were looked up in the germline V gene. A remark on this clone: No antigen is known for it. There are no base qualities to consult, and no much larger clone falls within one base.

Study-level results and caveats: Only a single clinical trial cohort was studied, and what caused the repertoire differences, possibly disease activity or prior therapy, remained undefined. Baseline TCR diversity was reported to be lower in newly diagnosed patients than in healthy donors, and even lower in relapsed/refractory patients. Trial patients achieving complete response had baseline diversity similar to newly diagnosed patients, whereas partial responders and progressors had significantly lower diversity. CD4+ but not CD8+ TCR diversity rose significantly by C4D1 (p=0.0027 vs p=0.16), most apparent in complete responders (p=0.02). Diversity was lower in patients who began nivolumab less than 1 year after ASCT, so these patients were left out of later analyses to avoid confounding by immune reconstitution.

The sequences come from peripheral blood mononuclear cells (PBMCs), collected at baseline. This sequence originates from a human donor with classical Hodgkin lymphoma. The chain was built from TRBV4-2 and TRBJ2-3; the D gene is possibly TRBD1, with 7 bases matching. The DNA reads TGTGCCAGCAGCCAAGATTTCCAGGGGGGAGTTCCAGATACGCAGTATTTT. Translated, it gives CASSQDFQGGVPDTQYF.